This T cell receptor beta chain was sequenced during a study of vaccination effects on CD4 cells after COVID-19. Study overall: Post-vaccine specimens were collected at a median of 72 days following the second dose.

Study observations and caveats: Clones of infection and vaccine origin contracted markedly late after vaccination. Few convalescent patients were included, and no early post-infection timepoints were sampled.

Data came from immunoSEQ multiplex PCR; TCRdb stores just in-frame clones and leaves some out. The sample yields roughly 25,000 clones, around 79% seen once. V was clipped by 8 bases and J by 4 bases, with 15 bases between them. CDR1 is ENHRY and CDR2 is SYGVKD in the germline V gene. This CDR3 has 14 amino acids. Using viral peptide pools, the ViraFEST assay grew out antigen-specific CD4+ T cells prior to sequencing. Scientists isolated CD4+ T cells after an approximately 10-day culture period ended. As their vaccination, participants received two doses of either BNT162b2 or mRNA-1273. Replacing half the medium with IL-2 medium was done on days 3 and 7. About this clone: What it binds is unknown.

This chain joins TRBV10-3 and TRBJ2-1; a weak D match, TRBD1 (6 bases). The specimen was CD4+ T cells from PBMCs cultured with SARS-CoV-2 spike peptides, collected after COVID-19 vaccination. The origin of this receptor is a human donor who received a COVID-19 vaccine. DNA of the CDR3: TGTGCCATCGGAGGTAGGGGGAAGTACAATGAGCAGTTCTTC. Encoded protein: CAIGGRGKYNEQFF.